The source of this T cell receptor (beta chain) is a study of tumor-infiltrating lymphocytes in primary liver carcinoma. Study context: Between about 4 and 11 cm across, the tumors were all of stage T1-T3 N0M0.

CDR1 is MNHNY, CDR2 SVGAGI, per germline (reference sequence). V was trimmed by 1 base and J by 9 bases, leaving 13 bases between them. CDR3 size: 15 residues. They got blood RNA out of unsorted whole blood and also pulled out germline DNA. Total RNA amounting to around 530 ng was the source from which TCR beta cDNA was made with a constant-region primer. For TCR beta, libraries were produced by three nested multiplex PCR rounds using slightly modified ARM-PCR. The first two PCR rounds, nine to ten cycles each, used TRBV1-TRBV30 forward primers and a C-beta reverse primer. Each CDR3 protein is one row after TCRdb ran MiXCR on the multiplex PCR reads. This sample has about 180,000 distinct CDR3 sequences, with around 60% found just once.

The chain joins TRBV6-6 to TRBJ1-6; D is ambiguous. The receptor's source is a man between 35 and 55 years old with primary liver carcinoma and hepatitis B virus infection. Sequencing was performed on peripheral blood. As DNA, the CDR3 is TGTGCCAGCAGTTACTTACAGCTTACGAGTTCACCCCTCCACTTT. This gives the protein CASSYLQLTSSPLHF.